This T cell receptor (beta chain) was retrieved from a study of PD-L1 blockade in urothelial cancer. Study details: Anywhere from 0 to 3 prior chemotherapy regimens had been received by patients.

CDR3 length: 16 residues. Trimming took off 5 bases at V and 0 bases at J, with 16 bases between the two ends. Germline assignment: CDR1 SGHAT and CDR2 FQNNGV. Time point in this sample: pretreatment peripheral blood. TCRdb keeps only in-frame clones here, not all; method: immunoSEQ multiplex PCR. The sample lists some 89,000 clones, approximately 87% seen once, with under 15% in the top ten. This receptor was obtained from a man in his sixties with urothelial cancer. The sample here was PBMCs, taken around atezolizumab (anti-PD-L1) treatment. The V call is TRBV11-2, the J call TRBJ2-5; D is perhaps TRBD1 (6 bases). The DNA of the CDR3 is TGTGCCAGCAGCGCCGGGACATCGCCTAACCAAGAGACCCAGTACTTC. As protein: CASSAGTSPNQETQYF.